This paragraph reports one TCR beta chain. The data originate from a study of blood T cell repertoires in COVID-19. This table comes from immunoSEQ multiplex PCR, and its TCRdb copy is limited to in-frame clones, with some not included. The sample holds 120,000 to 150,000 clones; approximately 91% are singletons and the top ten take about 2.3%. The V end lost 4 bases, the J end lost 0 bases, and 26 bases lay between the germline ends. Per germline, CDR1 SGHDN and CDR2 FVKESK. This CDR3 is 20 amino acids long. The V gene is TRBV14, the J gene TRBJ2-3; tentative D call: TRBD2 (6 bases). Sequences were obtained from peripheral blood. The sequence came from a human donor in a cohort sampled during active COVID-19. The CDR3 DNA follows: TGTGCCAGCAGCCGACGGGTAGAAAACCTCGGTGGGACTAGCACAGATACGCAGTATTTT. The encoded protein is CASSRRVENLGGTSTDTQYF.